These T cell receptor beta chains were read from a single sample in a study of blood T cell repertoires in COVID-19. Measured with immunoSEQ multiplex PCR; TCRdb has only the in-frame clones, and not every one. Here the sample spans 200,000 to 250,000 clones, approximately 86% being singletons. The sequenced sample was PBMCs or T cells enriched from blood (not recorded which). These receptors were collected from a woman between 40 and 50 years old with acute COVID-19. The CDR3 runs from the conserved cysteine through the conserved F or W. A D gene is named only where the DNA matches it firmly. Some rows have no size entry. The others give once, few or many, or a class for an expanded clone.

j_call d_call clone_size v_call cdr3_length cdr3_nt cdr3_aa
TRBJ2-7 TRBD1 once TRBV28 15 TGTGCCAGCAGCCCTCTCCTTCAGGGGGCTGACGAGCAGTACTTC CASSPLLQGADEQYF
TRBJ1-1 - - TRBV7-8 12 TGTGCCAGCAGCTTAGATCGGCGAGGAGCTTTCTTT CASSLDRRGAFF
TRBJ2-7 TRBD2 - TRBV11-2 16 TGTGCCAGCAGTTCGGGACTAGCGGGAGGAACCTACGAGCAGTACTTC CASSSGLAGGTYEQYF
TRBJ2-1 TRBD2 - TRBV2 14 TGTGCCAGCAAAAAGCGGGAGGGAGACAATGAGCAGTTCTTC CASKKREGDNEQFF
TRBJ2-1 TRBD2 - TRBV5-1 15 TGCGCCAGCAGCCCTCTAGCGGGAGGTTACAATGAGCAGTTCTTC CASSPLAGGYNEQFF
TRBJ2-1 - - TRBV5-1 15 TGCGCCAGCAGCGAAAAGCCAGGTGGCTTGGGTGAGCAGTTCTTC CASSEKPGGLGEQFF
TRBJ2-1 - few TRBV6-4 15 TGTGCCAGCAGTGACTCGAGACGTGCGGCCCGTGGGCAGTTCTTC CASSDSRRAARGQFF
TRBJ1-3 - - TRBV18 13 TGTGCCAGCTCGGACTCTTCTGGAAACACCATATATTTT CASSDSSGNTIYF
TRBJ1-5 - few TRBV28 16 TGTGCCAGCAGTCCTGTCTTGGGAGGGGCCAATCAGCCCCAGCATTTT CASSPVLGGANQPQHF
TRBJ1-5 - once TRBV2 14 TGTGCCAGCAGTAAGGACACTAGCAATCAGCCCCAGCATTTT CASSKDTSNQPQHF
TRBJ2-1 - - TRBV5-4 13 TGTGCCAGCAGCATTAACCGGGGAAATGAGCAGTTCTTC CASSINRGNEQFF
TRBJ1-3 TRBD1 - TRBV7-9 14 TGTGCCAGCAGCCCAACAGGGGGAGGAAACACCATATATTTT CASSPTGGGNTIYF
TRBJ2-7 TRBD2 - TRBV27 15 TGTGCCAGCAGTCTATTAGCGGGGGGGACCTACGAGCAGTACTTC CASSLLAGGTYEQYF
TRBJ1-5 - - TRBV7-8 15 TGTGCCAGCAGTCCGGACAACCTTAGCAATCAGCCCCAGCATTTT CASSPDNLSNQPQHF
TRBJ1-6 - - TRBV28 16 TGTGCCAGCAGCCCCAGAACAGGGATAGAAGGTTCACCCCTCCACTTT CASSPRTGIEGSPLHF
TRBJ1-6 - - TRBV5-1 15 TGCGCCAGCAGCTTGGCCGGGGGTTTTAATTCACCCCTCCACTTT CASSLAGGFNSPLHF
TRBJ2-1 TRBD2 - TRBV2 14 TGTGCCAGCTCGCGTAGCGGGAGAACGGTTGAGCAGTTCTTC CASSRSGRTVEQFF
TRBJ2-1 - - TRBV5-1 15 TGCGCCAGCACCCTGGGGGGGGCGGGGGACAATGAGCAGTTCTTC CASTLGGAGDNEQFF
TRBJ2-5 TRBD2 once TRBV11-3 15 TGTGCCAGCAGCTTAGGGGCGGGAGTGGTGGAGACCCAGTACTTC CASSLGAGVVETQYF
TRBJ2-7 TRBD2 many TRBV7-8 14 TGTGCCAGCACGAAAGCGGGAGGGTCCTACGAGCAGTACTTC CASTKAGGSYEQYF
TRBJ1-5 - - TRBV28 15 TGTGCCAGCAGTTCTCCGTCGGGGAGCAATCAGCCCCAGCATTTT CASSSPSGSNQPQHF
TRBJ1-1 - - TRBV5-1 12 TGCGCCAGCAGCCCCGGAGGGACTGAAGCTTTCTTT CASSPGGTEAFF
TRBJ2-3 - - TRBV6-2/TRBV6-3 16 TGTGCCAGCAGTTACTCGTCGGGCCCTCGGGGAGATACGCAGTATTTT CASSYSSGPRGDTQYF
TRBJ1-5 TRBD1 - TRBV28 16 TGTGCCAGCAGCCCCCCCGGGACAGGGGGCAATCAGCCCCAGCATTTT CASSPPGTGGNQPQHF
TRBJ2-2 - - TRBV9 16 TGTGCCAGCGACCCCGTTGGGGGGGCCGGTGCCGGGGAGCTGTTTTTT CASDPVGGAGAGELFF
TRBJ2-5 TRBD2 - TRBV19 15 TGTGCCAGTAGTATAGACCGACTAGCGTCAGAGACCCAGTACTTC CASSIDRLASETQYF
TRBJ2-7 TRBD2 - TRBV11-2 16 TGTGCCAGCAGCACGGAAGAAGGGACGGGGGGCTACGAGCAGTACTTC CASSTEEGTGGYEQYF
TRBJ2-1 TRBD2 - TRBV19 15 TGTGCCAGTAGTTTACTAGCGGGGGGTGGCAATGAGCAGTTCTTC CASSLLAGGGNEQFF
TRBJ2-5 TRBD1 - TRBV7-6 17 TGTGCCAGCAGCTTAGGGCGACAGGGTAGGGGGCAAGAGACCCAGTACTTC CASSLGRQGRGQETQYF
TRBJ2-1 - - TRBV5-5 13 TGTGCCAGCAACTGGGCAACCGGCAATGAGCAGTTCTTC CASNWATGNEQFF
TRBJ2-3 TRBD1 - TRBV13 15 TGTGCCAGCAGCATCCGGGACAGGAGCACAGATACGCAGTATTTT CASSIRDRSTDTQYF
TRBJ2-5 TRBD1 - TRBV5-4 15 TGTGCCAGCAGCTTGGGGGACAGGGAATGGGAGACCCAGTACTTC CASSLGDREWETQYF
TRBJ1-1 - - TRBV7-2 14 TGTGCCAGCAGCTTAGGAGGAACGGCCACTGAAGCTTTCTTT CASSLGGTATEAFF
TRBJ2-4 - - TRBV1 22 TGCACCAGCAGCCAAGATGAAGAATTTCCTCTAGCGGGAGGCCGAGCCAAAAACATTCAGTACTTC CTSSQDEEFPLAGGRAKNIQYF
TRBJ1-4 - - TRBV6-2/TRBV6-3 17 TGTGCCAGCAGTTACCCTGGACACCGGCCGGCTAATGAAAAACTGTTTTTT CASSYPGHRPANEKLFF
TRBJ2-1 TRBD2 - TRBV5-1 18 TGCGCCAGCAGCTCCCCCAGTAGCGGGAGGGCCGGTTTCAATGAGCAGTTCTTC CASSSPSSGRAGFNEQFF
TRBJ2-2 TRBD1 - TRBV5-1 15 TGCGCCAGCAGCTGGCCCGACAGGGACACCGGGGAGCTGTTTTTT CASSWPDRDTGELFF
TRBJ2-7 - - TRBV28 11 TGTGCCAGCAGTTCTCAGTACCGGCAGTACTTC CASSSQYRQYF
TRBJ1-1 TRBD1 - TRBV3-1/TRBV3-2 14 TGTGCCAGCAGCGACAGGGTGGGATGGACTGAAGCTTTCTTT CASSDRVGWTEAFF
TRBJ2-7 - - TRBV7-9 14 TGTGCCAGCAGGGCCAGCTGGGACTCGTACGAGCAGTACTTC CASRASWDSYEQYF
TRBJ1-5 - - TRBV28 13 TGTGCCAGCACCAAGGGGGAAAATCAGCCCCAGCATTTT CASTKGENQPQHF
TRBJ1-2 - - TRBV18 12 TGTGCCAGCTCTCTAGACAGCCTTGGCTACACCTTC CASSLDSLGYTF
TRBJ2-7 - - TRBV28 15 TGTGCCAGCAGCCCCGTGGGGCAGAGCTCCTACGAGCAGTACTTC CASSPVGQSSYEQYF
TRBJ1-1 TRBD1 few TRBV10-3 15 TGTGCCATCAGTGACCTCAACAGGGGAAGTTTGGAAGCTTTCTTT CAISDLNRGSLEAFF
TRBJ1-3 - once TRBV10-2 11 TGCGCCAGCAGGGCCGGGAACACCATATATTTT CASRAGNTIYF
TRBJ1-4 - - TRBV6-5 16 TGTGCCAGCAGTTACGGACCGGGACCGGAGGGCCAAAAACTGTTTTTT CASSYGPGPEGQKLFF
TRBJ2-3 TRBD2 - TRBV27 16 TGTGCCAGCAGCCTCCAACTAGCGGGTGAGGGGGATACGCAGTATTTT CASSLQLAGEGDTQYF
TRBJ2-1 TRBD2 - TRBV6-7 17 TGTGCCAGCAGTTACGGTTGTCTAGCGGGAGTAGCCCATGAGCAGTTCTTC CASSYGCLAGVAHEQFF
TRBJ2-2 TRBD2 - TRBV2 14 TGTGCCACTTGGACTAGCTCGAACACCGGGGAGCTGTTTTTT CATWTSSNTGELFF
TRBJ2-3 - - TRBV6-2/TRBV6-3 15 TGTGCCAGCAGCCCCGGGACTGCCGGCACAGATACGCAGTATTTT CASSPGTAGTDTQYF
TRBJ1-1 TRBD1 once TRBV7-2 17 TGTGCCAGCAGCTTGCTGACTCCTGGGGACAGGGGGACCGAAGCTTTCTTT CASSLLTPGDRGTEAFF
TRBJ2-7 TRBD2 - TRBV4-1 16 TGCGCCAGCAGCCAAGATCGCCTAGCGGGAGGGCACGAGCAGTACTTC CASSQDRLAGGHEQYF
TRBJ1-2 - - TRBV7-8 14 TGTGCCAGCAGCTATCAGGGGAGCGACTATGGCTACACCTTC CASSYQGSDYGYTF
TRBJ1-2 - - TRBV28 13 TGTGCCAGCAGTTACAGGGCGGACTATGGCTACACCTTC CASSYRADYGYTF
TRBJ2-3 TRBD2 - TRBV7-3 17 TGTGCCAGCAGCCTATTCGTCGGACTAGGGGGCACAGATACGCAGTATTTT CASSLFVGLGGTDTQYF